This T cell receptor (beta chain) is from a study of CD8 T cells in ankylosing spondylitis (dated by TCRdb to about 2017). Background for the entire study: T cell receptor beta repertoires were profiled in healthy donors and ankylosing spondylitis patients so that disease-linked TCR variants could be found. The whole study cohort included over a hundred healthy donors and 20 to 30 ankylosing spondylitis patients. Peripheral blood was sampled, and synovial fluid was also collected from ankylosing spondylitis patients. What the authors observed across the whole study: Blood from ankylosing spondylitis patients appeared to be characterized by a TCR beta motif made up of about 8 highly homologous amino acid variants. In peripheral blood, the disease-linked clones were found at relatively low frequencies and had a CD8+ phenotype. According to the report, matched synovial fluid samples from ankylosing spondylitis patients were significantly enriched for the disease-linked clones. Some of the motif variants had been reported before in the synovial fluid and blood of reactive arthritis patients, a finding that suggests common disease-initiation mechanisms.

This clonotype was observed a few times. The antigen it recognizes is unknown. No much larger clone exists at a distance of one base, and base qualities are not known. TCRdb records Illumina HiSeq 2500 as the sequencer. Quantitative 5'-RACE with molecular barcodes was the method used to prepare the TCR beta libraries. As for how the authors treated the data: A new computational method, built on a probabilistic model of VDJ rearrangement, was used to identify disease-linked TCR variants. TCRdb reprocessed the public reads (quality trimming at Q25 with fastp, clone calling with MiXCR) and kept in-frame beta chains. Merged by CDR3 protein, the rows form single entries marked with the most common genes and DNA. V and J calls and clone size were set by TCRdb, not the authors. The sample contains approximately 130,000 distinct CDR3 sequences, roughly an eighth of them found a single time. The ten most abundant clones make up 4.1% of the sample.

Looking up the germline V gene yields CDR1 SGHNT and CDR2 YENEEA. V ends up 4 bases short and J 4 bases short, with an unmatched junction base count of 1. From its cysteine to its phenylalanine, the CDR3 spans 14 amino acids. Only CDR3 DNA is held: 42 bases, read in frame from base 1. This TCR was recovered from a female donor with ankylosing spondylitis or in good health (not recorded which). Recombination linked TRBV11-3 to TRBJ2-3, with 11 bases aligning to TRBD1. The sample comprised blood, either unsorted or a sorted T cell fraction (not recorded which). The DNA reads as follows: TGTGCCAGCAGCTGGACAGGGGGCGCAGATACGCAGTATTTT. It specifies CASSWTGGADTQYF.